Reported below is one T cell receptor (beta chain). Regions amplified from RNA transcripts were the TCR beta CDR3 regions. Researchers ran a first-round RT-PCR on the TCR CDR3 using the HTBI primer set. TCRdb re-called the multiplex PCR reads with MiXCR, one entry per CDR3 protein. There are hundreds of thousands of distinct CDR3 sequences in the sample; less than 25% occur only once, and approximately 30% lies in the top ten. Diagnostic decisions used clinical symptoms, serum thyroxine and TRAb, thyroid ultrasound and orbital computed tomography. The PBMCs were sourced from fresh peripheral blood (more than 8.5 ml). Trimming took 6 bases from V and 5 from J, leaving 14 bases between them. The CDR3 covers 13 residues. Per germline, CDR1 MDHEN and CDR2 SYDVKM. This sample is part of a study of T cells in Graves' hyperthyroidism and ophthalmopathy.

Sequences were obtained from blood. The chain links TRBV28 to TRBJ2-7; D gene unclear. This TCR was recovered from a man aged 30 to 45 with Graves' ophthalmopathy. This CDR3 is CASRSGPGDEQYF. The CDR3 DNA sequence: TGTGCCAGCAGGTCCGGGCCAGGCGACGAGCAGTACTTC.